This is a list of T cell receptor beta chains from one sample in a study of blood T cell repertoires in COVID-19. Assay: immunoSEQ multiplex PCR; the TCRdb copy retains only in-frame clones and omits some. Among approximately 120,000 clones listed, roughly 80% were seen once. The specimen sequenced was peripheral blood. The receptors originated from a human donor in a cohort sampled during active COVID-19. Each CDR3 is given with its conserved first and last residue. A D gene is named only where the DNA matches it firmly. Where a row states a size, it is once, few, many or the class of an expanded clone; other rows omit it.

J gene,clone size,D gene,V gene,CDR3 DNA,CDR3 protein
TRBJ2-5,few,TRBD2,TRBV6-1,TGTGCCAGCAGTGCCGGGGTGAGCGGGAGGGCCGGAGAGACCCAGTACTTC,CASSAGVSGRAGETQYF
TRBJ2-7,once,TRBD2,TRBV9,TGTGCCAGCAGCGTACGGCTAGCGGGAGTCGACGAGCAGTACTTC,CASSVRLAGVDEQYF
TRBJ2-1,NA,TRBD1,TRBV5-8,TGTGCCAGCAGCTTCGACAGGGCGTACAATGAGCAGTTCTTC,CASSFDRAYNEQFF
TRBJ1-1,once,NA,TRBV7-8,TGTGCCAGCAGCCGCTGGACAGTTGCTGAAGCTTTCTTT,CASSRWTVAEAFF
TRBJ1-2,NA,TRBD1,TRBV28,TGTGCCAGCAGTTTACCCAGACAGGGGGCCGGCTATGGCTACACCTTC,CASSLPRQGAGYGYTF
TRBJ2-3,NA,TRBD1,TRBV5-3,TGTGCCAGAAGGTTACCCCATCCTACCGACAGGGTTAGCACAGATACGCAGTATTTT,CARRLPHPTDRVSTDTQYF
TRBJ2-6,NA,TRBD1,TRBV11-2,TGTGCCACACCCCGAGGACAGGCCAACTCTGGGGCCAACGTCCTGACTTTC,CATPRGQANSGANVLTF
TRBJ2-4,NA,TRBD1,TRBV6-2/TRBV6-3,TGTGCCAGCAGGCCTGGGACAGGGTTTGGAGCCAAAAACATTCAGTACTTC,CASRPGTGFGAKNIQYF
TRBJ1-2,NA,TRBD1,TRBV7-2,TGTGCCAGCAACCCCGGACAGGGGGCGCGAGGCTACACCTTC,CASNPGQGARGYTF
TRBJ2-1,once,TRBD2,TRBV6-2/TRBV6-3,TGTGCCAGCAGCTATAGCGGGAGTAAGAGGTATGAGCAGTTCTTC,CASSYSGSKRYEQFF
TRBJ2-7,NA,TRBD2,TRBV9,TGTGCCAGCAGCGTAGCTACTGGTAGCGGGAGGGAACTCGAGCAGTACTTC,CASSVATGSGRELEQYF
TRBJ1-1,NA,NA,TRBV3-1/TRBV3-2,TGTGCCAGCAGCCATCAAGGGGGTGCGAACACTGAAGCTTTCTTT,CASSHQGGANTEAFF
TRBJ2-1,NA,TRBD2,TRBV6-4,TGTGCCAGCAGTAGCGGGAGTACGGGCCCGAATGAGCAGTTCTTC,CASSSGSTGPNEQFF
TRBJ2-7,NA,TRBD1,TRBV4-1,TGCGCCAGCAGCAGGGGACAGGCATCCTACGAGCAGTACTTC,CASSRGQASYEQYF
TRBJ2-3,few,TRBD2,TRBV27,TGTGCCAGCAGTTTAAGGGCTAGCGGGGGCGTACTTAGCACAGATACGCAGTATTTT,CASSLRASGGVLSTDTQYF
TRBJ1-5,once,NA,TRBV4-2,TGTGCCAGCAGCCAAGATGAGGTGGCAGGGCTTTATAGCAATCAGCCCCAGCATTTT,CASSQDEVAGLYSNQPQHF
TRBJ2-1,once,NA,TRBV5-1,TGCGCCAGCGGCCAGGGGGCGGGGGACAATGAGCAGTTCTTC,CASGQGAGDNEQFF
TRBJ2-7,NA,NA,TRBV7-2,TGTGCCAGCAGTCTGGGGGCTACAGTTGCCTCCTACGAGCAGTACTTC,CASSLGATVASYEQYF
TRBJ2-2,once,NA,TRBV19,TGTGCCAGTAGTCCAGTAGACAGCTCAGGAGGGGAGCTGTTTTTT,CASSPVDSSGGELFF
TRBJ1-2,NA,TRBD1,TRBV19,TGTGCCAGTACCAAATCCCGACAGGGTCGGCATGGCTACACCTTC,CASTKSRQGRHGYTF
TRBJ1-2,NA,NA,TRBV5-1,TGCGCCAGCAGCTTGTTCTTCCCCGGGGTGGATGGCTACACCTTC,CASSLFFPGVDGYTF
TRBJ2-3,NA,TRBD1,TRBV5-6,TGTGCCAGCAGCTTGGACAGGGGTATGACAGATACGCAGTATTTT,CASSLDRGMTDTQYF
TRBJ2-1,NA,NA,TRBV6-6,TGTGCCAGCAGTTACAACGGGGGTAACAATGAGCAGTTCTTC,CASSYNGGNNEQFF
TRBJ2-7,few,NA,TRBV28,TGTGCCAGCAGTTTACTCGGCGGTTCAATCTACGAGCAGTACTTC,CASSLLGGSIYEQYF
TRBJ1-2,NA,TRBD1,TRBV3-1/TRBV3-2,TGTGCCAGCAGCCGAGGGACAGGGGTAGCTAACTATGGCTACACCTTC,CASSRGTGVANYGYTF
TRBJ1-2,NA,TRBD1,TRBV7-9,TGTGCCAGCAGCTCGGACAGGGGGGCCTATGGCTACACCTTC,CASSSDRGAYGYTF
TRBJ2-2,NA,TRBD1,TRBV27,TGTGCCACCCGACCTCAGGGGGCGATCGGGGAGCTGTTTTTT,CATRPQGAIGELFF
TRBJ1-6,NA,TRBD1,TRBV6-5,TGTGCCAGCAGTTATCGGGACAGGGGACTTTCACCCCTCCACTTT,CASSYRDRGLSPLHF
TRBJ2-4,NA,NA,TRBV6-1,TGTGCCAGCAGTGAACAGGGCTTGGACAAAAACATTCAGTACTTC,CASSEQGLDKNIQYF
TRBJ1-1,few,NA,TRBV23-1,TGCGCCAGCAGTCAATCGAGGGAGGACCGGGGGATGAACACTGAAGCTTTCTTT,CASSQSREDRGMNTEAFF
TRBJ2-5,NA,NA,TRBV2,TGTGCCAGCAGTGAGAAGACTCTTGAGACCCAGTACTTC,CASSEKTLETQYF
TRBJ2-7,NA,NA,TRBV15,TGTGCCACCAGCCCCGGCAGGGGAATGGGCTACGAGCAGTACTTC,CATSPGRGMGYEQYF
TRBJ2-7,NA,TRBD2,TRBV2,TGTGCCAGCACCCAAAACCCGGGACTAGCGGGTGCCGAGCAGTACTTC,CASTQNPGLAGAEQYF
TRBJ1-1,NA,NA,TRBV4-3,TGCGCCAGCAGCCAAGATCAGGGGCTGAACACTGAAGCTTTCTTT,CASSQDQGLNTEAFF
TRBJ2-1,NA,NA,TRBV7-6,TGTGCCAGCAGCTTAGTTGTAGCCGCCGGTGAGCAGTTCTTC,CASSLVVAAGEQFF
TRBJ2-7,NA,NA,TRBV5-1,TGCGCCAGCAGCACCGGAGGGCTAGACTACGAGCAGTACTTC,CASSTGGLDYEQYF
TRBJ2-3,NA,TRBD2,TRBV7-3,TGTGCCAGCAGCCTAGCGGGGGGAGGAAATACGCAGTATTTT,CASSLAGGGNTQYF
TRBJ2-3,NA,NA,TRBV7-3,TGTGCCAGCAGCCCCGCCGAGGAGGCTAGCACAGATACGCAGTATTTT,CASSPAEEASTDTQYF
TRBJ1-4,NA,NA,TRBV15,TGTGCCACCTCTAACGACACCCTTAATGAAAAACTGTTTTTT,CATSNDTLNEKLFF
TRBJ2-7,few,NA,TRBV2,TGTGCCATCCGAGAGAGGTGGGAGATCTCCTACGAGCAGTACTTC,CAIRERWEISYEQYF
TRBJ1-3,NA,NA,TRBV27,TGTGCCAGCCAGGGCGTCTCTGGAAACACCATATATTTT,CASQGVSGNTIYF
TRBJ1-4,NA,NA,TRBV5-1,TGCGCCAGCAGCGGGCAGGGGCATAATGAAAAACTGTTTTTT,CASSGQGHNEKLFF
TRBJ2-7,NA,TRBD1,TRBV6-6,TGTGCCAGCAGCCGCGGGGACAGGGTAACCTACGAGCAGTACTTC,CASSRGDRVTYEQYF
TRBJ2-7,NA,NA,TRBV29-1,TGCAGCACACTACAGGTCGGCGAGCAGTACTTC,CSTLQVGEQYF
TRBJ1-6,NA,NA,TRBV30,TGTGCCTGGGACAGGAGCTTCTATTCACCCCTCCACTTT,CAWDRSFYSPLHF
TRBJ1-1,few,TRBD1,TRBV11-2,TGTGCCAGCAGCTTACAGACAGGGGCTTCAGCTTTCTTT,CASSLQTGASAFF
TRBJ2-7,NA,TRBD2,TRBV15,TGTGCCACCAGCAGAGATTTTTGGGCGGGGGAGTACTACGAGCAGTACTTC,CATSRDFWAGEYYEQYF
TRBJ1-1,NA,NA,TRBV7-2,TGTGCCAGCAGCTGGATGGGGGGCACTGAAGCTTTCTTT,CASSWMGGTEAFF
TRBJ1-4,NA,NA,TRBV4-1,TGCGCCAGCAGCCAAGTACCCGGACGGGGTAATGAAAAACTGTTTTTT,CASSQVPGRGNEKLFF
TRBJ1-4,few,TRBD1,TRBV5-4,TGTGCCAGCAGCACCTCAGGGGGCTCTAATGAAAAACTGTTTTTT,CASSTSGGSNEKLFF
TRBJ1-1,NA,NA,TRBV19,TGTGCCAGTAGTACACAGGTGAACACTGAAGCTTTCTTT,CASSTQVNTEAFF
TRBJ1-2,few,TRBD1,TRBV24-1,TGTGCCACCAGTGAATCCGGGACAGGGAACTATGGCTACACCTTC,CATSESGTGNYGYTF
TRBJ2-7,NA,TRBD1,TRBV11-3,TGTGCCAGCAGCCACAGGGACAGGGGCTACGAGCAGTACTTC,CASSHRDRGYEQYF
TRBJ1-4,NA,NA,TRBV6-1,TGTGCCAGCAGTGAAGGAGTGGGAGTAACTAATGAAAAACTGTTTTTT,CASSEGVGVTNEKLFF
TRBJ2-6,NA,NA,TRBV5-4,TGTGCCAGCAGCATATACAGGGTCTCTGGGGCCAACGTCCTGACTTTC,CASSIYRVSGANVLTF
TRBJ1-6,NA,TRBD1,TRBV6-8,TGTGCCAGCGAAAACAGGCGCAGGGAGTTGGGACAGCATAATTCACCCCTCCACTTT,CASENRRRELGQHNSPLHF
TRBJ2-4,NA,NA,TRBV3-1/TRBV3-2,TGTGCCAGCAGCCAACCAGGAGCCAAAAACATTCAGTACTTC,CASSQPGAKNIQYF